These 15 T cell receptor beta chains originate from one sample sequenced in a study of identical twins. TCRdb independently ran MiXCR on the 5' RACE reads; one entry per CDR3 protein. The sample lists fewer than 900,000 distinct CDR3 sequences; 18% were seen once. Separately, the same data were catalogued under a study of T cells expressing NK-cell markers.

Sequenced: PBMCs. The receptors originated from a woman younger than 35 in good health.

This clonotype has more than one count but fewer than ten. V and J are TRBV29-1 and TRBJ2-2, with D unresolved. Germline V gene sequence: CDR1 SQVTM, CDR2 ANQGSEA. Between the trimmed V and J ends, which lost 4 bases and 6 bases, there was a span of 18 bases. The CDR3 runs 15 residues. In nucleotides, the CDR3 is TGCAGCGTTGTTTCCACCTCAGGCAAGTCCGGGGAGCTGTTTTTT. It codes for CSVVSTSGKSGELFF.

The CDR3 loop reads CASSEYAGELFF. The CDR3 DNA is TGTGCCAGCAGTGAATACGCCGGGGAGCTGTTTTTT. The chain joins TRBV25-1 to TRBJ2-2; D is undetermined. This CDR3 spans 12 amino acids. Germline V gene lookup returns CDR1 MGHDK and CDR2 SYGVNS. V lost 0 bases, J lost 6 bases, and 2 bases lay in between. The full variable domain, with the rest looked up from reference TRBV25-1 and TRBJ2-2, is EADIYQTPRYLVIGTGKKITLECSQTMGHDKMYWYQQDPGMELHLIHYSYGVNSTEKGDLSSESTVSRIRTEHFPLTLESARPSHTSQYLCASSEYAGELFFGEGSRLTVL.

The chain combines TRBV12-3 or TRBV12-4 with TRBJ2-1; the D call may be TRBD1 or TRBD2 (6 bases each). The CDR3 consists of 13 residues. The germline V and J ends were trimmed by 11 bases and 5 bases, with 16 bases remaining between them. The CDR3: CASGGLAHNEQFF. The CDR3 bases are TGTGCCTCTGGGGGGCTAGCGCACAATGAGCAGTTCTTC.

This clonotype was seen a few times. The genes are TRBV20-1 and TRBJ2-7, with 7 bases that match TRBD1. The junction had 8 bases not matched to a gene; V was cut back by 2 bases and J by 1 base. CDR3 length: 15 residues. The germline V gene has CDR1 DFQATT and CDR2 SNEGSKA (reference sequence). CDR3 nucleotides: TGCAGTGCTAGACAAGACAGGGTCGCGTCCTACGAGCAGTACTTC. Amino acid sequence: CSARQDRVASYEQYF.

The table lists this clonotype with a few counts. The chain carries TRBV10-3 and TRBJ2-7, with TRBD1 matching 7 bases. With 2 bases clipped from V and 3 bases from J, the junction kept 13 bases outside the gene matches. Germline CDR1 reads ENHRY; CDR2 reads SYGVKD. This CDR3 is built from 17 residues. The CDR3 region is CAISEPTRGRDSYEQYF. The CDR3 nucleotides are TGTGCCATCAGTGAGCCTACCCGGGGCCGGGACAGCTACGAGCAGTACTTC.

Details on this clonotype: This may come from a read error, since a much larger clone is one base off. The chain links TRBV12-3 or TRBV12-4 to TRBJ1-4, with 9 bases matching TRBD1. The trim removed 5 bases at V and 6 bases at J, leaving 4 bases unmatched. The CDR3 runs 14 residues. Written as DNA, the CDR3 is TGTGCCAGCAGTCCGGGACAGGGCGATGAAAAACTGTTTTTT. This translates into CASSPGQGDEKLFF.

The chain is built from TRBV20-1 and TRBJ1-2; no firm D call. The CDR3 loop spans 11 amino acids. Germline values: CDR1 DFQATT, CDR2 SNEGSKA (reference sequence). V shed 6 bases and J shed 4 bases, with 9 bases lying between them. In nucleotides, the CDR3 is TGCAGTGCCTTCGACGGCTATGGCTACACCTTC. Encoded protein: CSAFDGYGYTF.

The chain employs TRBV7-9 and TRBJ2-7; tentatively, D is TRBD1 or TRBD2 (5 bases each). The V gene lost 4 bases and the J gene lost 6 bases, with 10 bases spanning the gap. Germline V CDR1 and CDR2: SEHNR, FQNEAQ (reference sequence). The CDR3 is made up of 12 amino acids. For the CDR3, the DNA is TGTGCCAGCAGCTGGGGGAGCGGCGAGCAGTACTTC. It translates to CASSWGSGEQYF. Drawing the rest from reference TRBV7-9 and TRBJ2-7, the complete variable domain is DTGVSQNPRHKITKRGQNVTFRCDPISEHNRLYWYRQTLGQGPEFLTYFQNEAQLEKSRLLSDRFSAERPKGSFSTLEIQRTEQGDSAMYLCASSWGSGEQYFGPGTRLTVT.

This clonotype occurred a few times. CDR3: CASSYSRHEQYF. CDR3 nucleotides: TGTGCCAGCAGTTACTCAAGGCACGAGCAGTACTTC. V usage is TRBV6-2 or TRBV6-3 and J usage is TRBJ2-7; D not certain. Trimming cost V 0 bases and J 5 bases, with 5 bases left between them. In germline, CDR1 is MNHEY, CDR2 SVGEGT. This CDR3 comprises 12 residues.

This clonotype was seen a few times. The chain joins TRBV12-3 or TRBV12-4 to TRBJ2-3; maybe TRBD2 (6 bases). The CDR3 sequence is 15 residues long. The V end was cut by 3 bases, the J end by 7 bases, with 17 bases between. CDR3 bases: TGTGCCAGCAGTTTCAACGGGGGTGCAAGAAATACGCAGTATTTT. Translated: CASSFNGGARNTQYF.

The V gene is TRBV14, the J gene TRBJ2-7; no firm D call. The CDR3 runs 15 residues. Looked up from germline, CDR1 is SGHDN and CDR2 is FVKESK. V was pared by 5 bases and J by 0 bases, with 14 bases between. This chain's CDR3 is CASSSRRPSSYEQYF. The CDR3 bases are TGTGCCAGCAGCTCCCGACGGCCGAGCTCCTACGAGCAGTACTTC.

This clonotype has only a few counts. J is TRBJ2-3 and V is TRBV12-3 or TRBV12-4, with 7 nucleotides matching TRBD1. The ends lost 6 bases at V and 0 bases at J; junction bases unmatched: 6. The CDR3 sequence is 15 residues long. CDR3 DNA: TGTGCCAGCAGCCTGGGACAGTTCAGCACAGATACGCAGTATTTT. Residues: CASSLGQFSTDTQYF.

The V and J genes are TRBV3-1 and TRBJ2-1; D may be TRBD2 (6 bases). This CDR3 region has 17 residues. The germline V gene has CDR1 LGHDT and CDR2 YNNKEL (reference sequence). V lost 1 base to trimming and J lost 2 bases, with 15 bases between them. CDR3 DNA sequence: TGTGCCAGCAGCCAAGGTAGCAGAAGGAGGGCCTACAATGAGCAGTTCTTC. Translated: CASSQGSRRRAYNEQFF.

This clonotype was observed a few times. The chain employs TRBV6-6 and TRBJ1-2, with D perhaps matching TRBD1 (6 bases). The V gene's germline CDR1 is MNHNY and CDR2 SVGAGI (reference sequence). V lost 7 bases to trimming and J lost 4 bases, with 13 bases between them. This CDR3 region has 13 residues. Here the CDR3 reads CASNGGLLYGYTF. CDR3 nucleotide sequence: TGTGCCAGCAATGGGGGGCTACTCTATGGCTACACCTTC.

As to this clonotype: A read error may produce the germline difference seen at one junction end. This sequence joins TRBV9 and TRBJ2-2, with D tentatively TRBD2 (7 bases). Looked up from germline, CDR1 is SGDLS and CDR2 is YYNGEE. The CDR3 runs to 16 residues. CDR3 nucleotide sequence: TGTGTCAGCAGCGTTGGGGGGGGGCCGAACACCGGGGAGCTGTTTTTT. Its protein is CVSSVGGGPNTGELFF.